Below are 19 T cell receptor beta chains sequenced from a single sample in a study of T cells in Graves' hyperthyroidism and ophthalmopathy. RNA transcripts yielded amplified TCR beta CDR3 regions. Using the HTBI primer set, a first-round RT-PCR was run on the TCR CDR3. TCRdb fed the multiplex PCR reads into MiXCR, producing one record per CDR3 protein. The sample gives 750,000 to 950,000 distinct CDR3 sequences, 38% of which show up once; 8% to 9% is in the top ten. Input material: blood. The receptors were sampled from a man aged 18 to 30 with Graves' hyperthyroidism.

The chain joins TRBV7-2 to TRBJ1-4, with D perhaps TRBD1 (5 bases). CDR1 is SGHTA and CDR2 is FQGNSA in the germline V gene. The CDR3 covers 14 residues. V lost 3 bases and J lost 8, with 13 bases in between. For the CDR3, the DNA is TGTGCCAGCAGCTTGACTCCAGAGGGGGAAAAACTGTTTTTT. This encodes CASSLTPEGEKLFF.

Remarks on this clonotype: A much larger clone lies a single base off, so this may be a read error. The chain has TRBV2 and TRBJ1-3; D not certain. V was shortened by 6 bases and J by 7 bases, with 22 bases between the two germline ends. This CDR3 region has 16 residues. Germline V gene sequence: CDR1 SNHLY, CDR2 FYNNEI. CDR3 coding DNA: TGTGCCAGCAGGGAGTTTTCAAGGGCCGCGGCGAACACCATATATTTT. It codes for CASREFSRAAANTIYF. Supplemented by reference TRBV2 and TRBJ1-3, the full variable domain reads EPEVTQTPSHQVTQMGQEVILRCVPISNHLYFYWYRQILGQKVEFLVSFYNNEISEKSEIFDDQFSVERPDGSNFTLKIRSTKLEDSAMYFCASREFSRAAANTIYFGEGSWLTVV.

The chain joins TRBV5-1 to TRBJ2-7, with D maybe TRBD1 (5 bases). This CDR3 comprises 18 residues. Per the germline V gene, CDR1 is SGHRS and CDR2 is YFSETQ. V lost 3 bases, J lost 4 bases, and 26 bases lay in between. CDR3 in amino acids: CASSSGQEIHLRLYEQYF. CDR3 sequence (DNA): TGCGCCAGCAGCTCCGGACAAGAAATTCATTTGCGGCTGTACGAGCAGTACTTC.

There are a few counts of this clonotype. The chain employs TRBV29-1 and TRBJ1-2; perhaps TRBD1 as D (5 bases). The CDR3 consists of 14 residues. Trimming took off 8 bases at V and 6 bases at J, with 22 bases between the two ends. Germline V lookup: CDR1 SQVTM, CDR2 ANQGSEA. The CDR3 DNA follows: TGCAGCTCCACCGCCCGGGTTGGGGGTGATGGCTACACCTTC. This sequence encodes CSSTARVGGDGYTF.

This clonotype has a count of ten or more. The chain employs TRBV10-2 and TRBJ1-1, with D perhaps TRBD1 (5 bases). The V and J ends lost 6 bases and 0 bases respectively, with 11 bases between them. CDR1 is WSHSY, CDR2 SAAADI, per germline. This CDR3 comprises 14 residues. CDR3 bases: TGCGCCAGCAGACCGGGACCGCTGAACACTGAAGCTTTCTTT. This gives the protein CASRPGPLNTEAFF.

V gene TRBV6-5 combines with J gene TRBJ2-2; 10 bases are shared with TRBD2. V gave up 6 bases and J gave up 8 bases; unmatched junction bases: 12. In germline, CDR1 is MNHEY, CDR2 SVGAGI. The CDR3 sequence is 16 residues long. The CDR3 DNA reads TGTGCCAGCAGATCTGCTAGCGGGAGACTTAGTGGGGAGCTGTTTTTT. This encodes CASRSASGRLSGELFF.

This clonotype occurred many times. This chain uses TRBV10-3 with TRBJ2-7; D might be TRBD2 (6 bases). Germline CDR1 reads ENHRY; CDR2 reads SYGVKD. V dropped 3 bases and J dropped 5 bases, with 8 bases sitting between them. This CDR3 has 12 amino acids. The CDR3 protein is CAISDREDEQYF. CDR3 in DNA: TGTGCCATCAGTGACAGGGAGGACGAGCAGTACTTC.

The chain has TRBV2 and TRBJ1-6; maybe TRBD1 (6 bases). The CDR3 spans 16 residues. Trimming took 3 bases from V and 7 from J, leaving 16 bases between them. Germline assignment: CDR1 SNHLY and CDR2 FYNNEI. For the CDR3, the DNA is TGTGCCAGCAGTGATCCCGACGGGGGGCCGAATTCACCCCTCCACTTT. Residues: CASSDPDGGPNSPLHF.

In its sample, this clonotype was seen many times. The chain has TRBV10-3 and TRBJ2-7; D may be TRBD1 or TRBD2 (5 bases each). The CDR3 covers 13 residues. The ends were cut back, 6 bases at V and 2 bases at J, with 11 bases in the middle. Per the germline V gene, CDR1 is ENHRY and CDR2 is SYGVKD. Here the CDR3 reads CAIRRDRTYEQYF. As DNA, the CDR3 is TGTGCCATCAGAAGGGACCGGACCTACGAGCAGTACTTC.

V is TRBV7-3 and J is TRBJ1-5; D is undetermined. Per the germline V gene, CDR1 is SGHTA and CDR2 is FQGTGA. The CDR3 extends over 13 amino acids. Trimming took 1 base from V and 11 from J, leaving 12 bases between them. The CDR3 nucleotides are TGTGCCAGCAGCTTAAGGGCTCAAGAGACCCAGCATTTT. It yields the protein CASSLRAQETQHF.

Many counts were recorded for this clonotype. This chain joins TRBV2 and TRBJ1-6, with unresolved D. The CDR3 is made up of 18 amino acids. Germline V gene data show CDR1 as SNHLY and CDR2 as FYNNEI. V was trimmed by 2 bases and J by 1 base, leaving 15 bases between them. CDR3 sequence: CASSEKGQETSYNSPLHF. The DNA for the CDR3 is TGTGCCAGCAGTGAAAAGGGCCAGGAGACATCCTATAATTCACCCCTCCACTTT. The full variable domain, completed using reference TRBV2 and TRBJ1-6, is EPEVTQTPSHQVTQMGQEVILRCVPISNHLYFYWYRQILGQKVEFLVSFYNNEISEKSEIFDDQFSVERPDGSNFTLKIRSTKLEDSAMYFCASSEKGQETSYNSPLHFGNGTRLTVT.

Many counts were recorded for this clonotype. CDR3: CSARDSNRRDGYTF. CDR3 in DNA: TGCAGTGCTAGAGATTCGAACAGGAGGGATGGCTACACCTTC. The chain uses TRBV20-1 and TRBJ1-2; D is perhaps TRBD1 (5 bases). This CDR3 contains 14 residues. From germline, CDR1 is DFQATT and CDR2 SNEGSKA (reference sequence). V was clipped by 0 bases and J by 6 bases, with 14 bases between them.

V usage is TRBV2 and J usage is TRBJ1-2, with D perhaps TRBD1 (6 bases). There are 14 residues in the CDR3. In germline, CDR1 is SNHLY, CDR2 FYNNEI. Trimming stripped 6 bases from V and 1 base from J, with 12 bases between. The CDR3 is CASSGQRSNYGYTF. In DNA form, the CDR3 reads TGTGCCAGCAGCGGACAGAGAAGTAACTATGGCTACACCTTC.

This clonotype has only a few counts. DNA for the CDR3: TGCGCCAGCAGCTTGGGGACAGGGTCATGGGAGACCCAGTACTTC. Amino acids: CASSLGTGSWETQYF. The chain employs TRBV5-1 and TRBJ2-5, with 8 bases matching TRBD1. The CDR3 is made up of 15 amino acids. The trim removed 0 bases at V and 5 bases at J, leaving 6 bases unmatched. Germline V gene lookup returns CDR1 SGHRS and CDR2 YFSETQ.

The V gene is TRBV5-1, the J gene TRBJ1-2, with D unresolved. From germline, CDR1 is SGHRS and CDR2 YFSETQ. The CDR3 extends over 16 amino acids. Deletions cut 4 bases from V and 4 bases from J, with 20 bases between. This chain's CDR3 is CASSQEYADLLYGYTF. Here the CDR3 DNA reads TGCGCCAGCAGCCAAGAGTACGCGGACTTACTCTATGGCTACACCTTC. Complete variable domain (other parts from reference TRBV5-1 and TRBJ1-2): KAGVTQTPRYLIKTRGQQVTLSCSPISGHRSVSWYQQTPGQGLQFLFEYFSETQRNKGNFPGRFSGRQFSNSRSEMNVSTLELGDSALYLCASSQEYADLLYGYTFGSGTRLTVV.

This clonotype was seen repeatedly, ten times or more. The gene calls are TRBV6-1 and TRBJ2-5; D gene uncertain. The CDR3 covers 13 residues. From germline, CDR1 is MNHNS and CDR2 SASEGT. The V gene lost 0 bases and the J gene lost 4 bases, with 6 bases spanning the gap. This CDR3 is CASSEAVLETQYF. The CDR3 DNA follows: TGTGCCAGCAGTGAAGCGGTCTTAGAGACCCAGTACTTC.

This clonotype was counted ten times or more. This chain uses TRBV20-1 with TRBJ1-6; TRBD1 matches 10 bases. The CDR3 contains 15 residues. Germline CDR1 and CDR2: DFQATT and SNEGSKA (reference sequence). Germline trimming cut 3 bases from V and 7 bases from J; bases unmatched to any gene: 6. In nucleotides, the CDR3 is TGCAGTGCTAGCGGGTCGGGACAGGGGAATTCACCCCTCCACTTT. Translation: CSASGSGQGNSPLHF.

As to this clonotype: The junction departs from the called germline gene at one end, perhaps through a read error. The V gene is TRBV10-3, the J gene TRBJ1-6; D is uncertain. This CDR3 comprises 15 residues. The germline CDR1 and CDR2 sequences are ENHRY and SYGVKD. The CDR3 coding sequence is TGTGCCAGCAGTGAAGAACGGATCTATAATTCACCCCTCCACTTT. It specifies CASSEERIYNSPLHF.

The chain couples TRBV20-1 to TRBJ1-1; weak D call: TRBD1 (6 bases). CDR1 and CDR2 from the germline V gene are DFQATT and SNEGSKA (reference sequence). The CDR3 spans 12 residues. The CDR3: CSLEGGNSEAFF. CDR3 bases: TGCAGCTTGGAGGGGGGTAACTCTGAAGCTTTCTTT.